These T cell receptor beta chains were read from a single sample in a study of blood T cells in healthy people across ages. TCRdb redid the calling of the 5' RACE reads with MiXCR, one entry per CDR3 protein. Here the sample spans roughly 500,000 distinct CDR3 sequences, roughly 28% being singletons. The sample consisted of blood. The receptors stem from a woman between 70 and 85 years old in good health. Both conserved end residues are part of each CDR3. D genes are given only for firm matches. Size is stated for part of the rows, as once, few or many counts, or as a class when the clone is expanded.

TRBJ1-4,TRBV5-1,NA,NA,TGCGCCAGCAGCCCATCTACAGGGAACACTAATGAAAAACTGTTTTTT,CASSPSTGNTNEKLFF
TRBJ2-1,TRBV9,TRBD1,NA,TGTGCCAGCAGCGTAGCGGGACAGACATACAATGAGCAGTTCTTC,CASSVAGQTYNEQFF
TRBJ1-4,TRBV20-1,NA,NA,TGCAGTGGCCAGGATGCAACTAATGAAAAACTGTTTTTT,CSGQDATNEKLFF
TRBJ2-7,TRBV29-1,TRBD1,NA,TGCAGCGTCCGCAGAGGGACAGGGGACACTCTCGAGCAGTACTTC,CSVRRGTGDTLEQYF
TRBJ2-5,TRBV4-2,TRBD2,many,TGTGCCAGCAGCCAAGATTCCCAGCGGGGGGACCAAGAGACCCAGTACTTC,CASSQDSQRGDQETQYF
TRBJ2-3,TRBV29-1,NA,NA,TGCAGCGTTCTGAATTCAGGGGCAGATACGCAGTATTTT,CSVLNSGADTQYF
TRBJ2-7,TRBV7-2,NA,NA,TGTGCCAGCAGCAGGGACGGAGGTTTCTACGAGCAGTACTTC,CASSRDGGFYEQYF
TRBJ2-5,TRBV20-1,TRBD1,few,TGCAGTGCCTCATCAGGGGGAGAGACCCAGTACTTC,CSASSGGETQYF
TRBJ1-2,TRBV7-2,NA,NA,TGTGCCAGCAGCTTGAGCAATGCAGTCCACTATGGCTACACCTTC,CASSLSNAVHYGYTF
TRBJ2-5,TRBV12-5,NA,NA,TGTGCTAGTGCTAGGTGGGAGACCCAGTACTTC,CASARWETQYF
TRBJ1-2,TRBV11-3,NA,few,TGTGCCAGCAGCTTAGATCCCGCCTATGGCTACACCTTC,CASSLDPAYGYTF
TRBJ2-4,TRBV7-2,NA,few,TGTGCCAGCAGCCCAAGTAGAAACATTCAGTACTTC,CASSPSRNIQYF
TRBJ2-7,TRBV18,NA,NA,TGTGCCAGCTCGGGGACCGAGTACGAGCAGTACTTC,CASSGTEYEQYF
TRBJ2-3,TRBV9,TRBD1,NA,TGTGCCAGCAGCACCCGACAGGGAAATACGCAGTATTTT,CASSTRQGNTQYF
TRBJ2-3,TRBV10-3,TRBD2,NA,TGTGCCATCAGTGGTGGTAGCGGGGGGGCAGATACGCAGTATTTT,CAISGGSGGADTQYF
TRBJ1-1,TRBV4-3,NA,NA,TGCGCCAGCAGCCAACTTATTAGGGACACTGAAGCTTTCTTT,CASSQLIRDTEAFF
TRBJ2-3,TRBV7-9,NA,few,TGTGCCAGCAGCCCGGGCCCCCCAGAAACGCAGTGTTTT,CASSPGPPETQCF
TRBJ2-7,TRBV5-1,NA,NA,TGCGCCAGCAGCGGTTCCGGGACACGATACGAGCAGTACTTC,CASSGSGTRYEQYF
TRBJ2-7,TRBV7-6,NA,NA,TGTGCCAGCAGCTTAGGGGGGACACCCGAGCAGTACTTC,CASSLGGTPEQYF
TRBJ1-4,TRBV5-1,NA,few,TGCGCCAGCAGCCGAGGGGTTAATGAAAGACTGTTTTTT,CASSRGVNERLFF
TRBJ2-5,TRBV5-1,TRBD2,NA,TGCGCCAGCAGCAGCGGGGGGGCCCTGTCCTACAATGAGCAGTCCTTC,CASSSGGALSYNEQSF
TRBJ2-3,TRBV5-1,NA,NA,TGCGCCAGCAGCATGGACCCCATCACGCAGTATTTT,CASSMDPITQYF
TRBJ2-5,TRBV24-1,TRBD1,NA,TGTGCCACCAGTGATTTGGGGACAGGGGTCCTCCAAGAGACCCAGTACTTC,CATSDLGTGVLQETQYF
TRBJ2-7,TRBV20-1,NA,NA,TGCAGTGCTAGAGATAGGGTAGCAGCCTACGAGCAGTACTTC,CSARDRVAAYEQYF
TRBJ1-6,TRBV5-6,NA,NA,TGTGCCAGCAGTTTGGTCCCGGGGAATAATTCACCCCTCCACTTT,CASSLVPGNNSPLHF
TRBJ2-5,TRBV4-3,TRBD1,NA,TGCGCCAGCAGCCAAGATCTCGGGACAGGGTTTTACTTC,CASSQDLGTGFYF
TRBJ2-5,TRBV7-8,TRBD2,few,TGTGCCAGCAGCTTGGACTTAGCGGGAGAGACCCAGTACTTC,CASSLDLAGETQYF
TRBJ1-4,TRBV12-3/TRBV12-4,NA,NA,TGTGCCAGCAGTTTATCGGAGGGACGAAAACTGTTTTTT,CASSLSEGRKLFF
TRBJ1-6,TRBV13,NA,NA,TGTGCCAGCAGCTTAGTGGCAGACTCACCCCTCCACTTT,CASSLVADSPLHF
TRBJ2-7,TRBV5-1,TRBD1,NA,TGCGCCAGCAGCTCAACGACCGGGACAGGGGCGCGGGAGCAGTACTTC,CASSSTTGTGAREQYF